This paragraph covers one TCR beta chain sequence. The data belong to a study of blood T cell repertoires in COVID-19. In the study overall: Specimens from acute and convalescent COVID-19 originated in the United States, Italy and Spain. The cDNA or gDNA used as material had been derived from T cells, B-cell-depleted T cells, or PBMCs.

As processed by the authors: Amplified reference gene primers provided the basis for estimating nucleated cell counts. Some clones are missing from TCRdb's copy, which holds only in-frame ones; the method was immunoSEQ multiplex PCR. V, J and clone size are taken as reported in that table, and D and trimming were inferred from the DNA itself. The table includes under 200,000 clones, roughly 88% detected once. The sample taken for sequencing was peripheral blood. This receptor was obtained from a woman over 75 with acute or convalescent COVID-19.

The CDR3 loop is CASSLVRRQETQYF. In DNA form, the CDR3 reads TGCGCCAGCAGCTTGGTTCGCAGACAAGAGACCCAGTACTTC. The V call is TRBV5-1, the J call TRBJ2-5; D not certain. There are 14 residues in the CDR3. V was cut by 0 bases and J by 2 bases, with 8 bases left in between. Germline V gene sequence: CDR1 SGHRS, CDR2 YFSETQ.